The next 25 T cell receptor beta chains were all read from a single sample in a study of T cells after yellow fever vaccination. MiXCR, applied by TCRdb to the 5' RACE reads, yields one record per CDR3 protein. The data show hundreds of thousands of distinct CDR3 sequences, about 19% seen once. Specimen: PBMCs, collected before the yellow fever booster vaccination. Source of these receptors: a man aged 18-30 years who received the YFV17D yellow fever vaccine.

The rearrangement links TRBV4-1 to TRBJ1-1, with 7 nucleotides matching TRBD1. This CDR3 is 15 amino acids long. Germline-derived CDR1 and CDR2 are MGHRA and YSYEKL. With V trimmed by 4 bases and J by 3 bases, 8 bases remained unmatched. DNA for the CDR3: TGCGCCAGCAGCCCGCGAGGCAGGGGGTACACTGAAGCTTTCTTT. This codes for CASSPRGRGYTEAFF.

This clonotype was recorded at least ten times. V is TRBV20-1 and J is TRBJ2-1; D remains ambiguous. Germline V CDR1 and CDR2: DFQATT, SNEGSKA (reference sequence). CDR3 size: 11 residues. V lost 3 bases to trimming and J lost 10 bases, with 10 bases between them. CDR3 amino acids: CSASLVNEQFF. CDR3 sequence (DNA): TGCAGTGCTAGCCTAGTCAACGAGCAGTTCTTC.

This clonotype occurred a few times. The rearrangement links TRBV29-1 to TRBJ1-1; 7 bases align to TRBD1. The CDR3 totals 12 residues. Germline lookup yields CDR1 SQVTM and CDR2 ANQGSEA. V lost 0 bases, J lost 8 bases, and 3 bases stayed unmatched. CDR3 amino acids: CSVEERQGEAFF. The CDR3 DNA sequence: TGCAGCGTTGAAGAGAGACAGGGAGAAGCTTTCTTT.

This chain connects TRBV15 to TRBJ2-2, with D perhaps matching TRBD1 (5 bases). CDR1 LNHNV and CDR2 YYDKDF come from the germline V gene (reference sequence). With 0 bases removed from V and 6 bases from J, the gap between germline ends came to 11 bases. The CDR3 is 15 residues long. CDR3 nucleotide sequence: TGTGCCACCAGCAGAGAGCTGGGGCGGCCCGGGGAGCTGTTTTTT. Translation gives CATSRELGRPGELFF.

DNA for the CDR3: TGCGCCAGCAGTCGCACGGGGACAAGCGAGCAGTACGTC. It encodes CASSRTGTSEQYV. The rearrangement joins TRBV4-1 to TRBJ2-7; D might be TRBD1 (6 bases). Germline V gene data show CDR1 as MGHRA and CDR2 as YSYEKL. The CDR3 spans 13 residues. Trimming took off 6 bases at V and 6 bases at J, with 15 bases between the two ends.

This clonotype was counted between two and nine times. V and J are TRBV11-2 and TRBJ2-1; tentatively, D is TRBD1 (6 bases). The ends were cut back, 6 bases at V and 9 bases at J, with 18 bases in the middle. The CDR3 covers 14 residues. Germline assignment: CDR1 SGHAT and CDR2 FQNNGV. CDR3 sequence: CASSPWDTAGEQFF. For the CDR3, the DNA is TGTGCCAGCAGTCCCTGGGACACCGCGGGTGAGCAGTTCTTC.

Concerning this clonotype: A much larger clone is a single base away; this may be a read error. The CDR3 region has the DNA TGTGCCAGCAGCTTAATGGGGAATCACCCCCAGCATTTT. Its protein product is CASSLMGNHPQHF. V is TRBV7-2 and J is TRBJ1-5; no definite D call. Germline V gives CDR1 SGHTA, CDR2 FQGNSA. The CDR3 has 13 residues. Variable domain in full (rest from reference TRBV7-2 and TRBJ1-5): GAGVSQSPSNKVTEKGKDVELRCDPISGHTALYWYRQSLGQGLEFLIYFQGNSAPDKSGLPSDRFSAERTGGSVSTLTIQRTQQEDSAVYLCASSLMGNHPQHFGDGTRLSIL.

The chain carries TRBV5-1 and TRBJ2-5; no definite D call. Per the germline V gene, CDR1 is SGHRS and CDR2 is YFSETQ. V dropped 4 bases and J dropped 7 bases, with 11 bases sitting between them. The CDR3 has 12 amino acids. CDR3 amino acids: CASSLFTGTQYF. CDR3 sequence (DNA): TGCGCCAGCAGCCTCTTCACGGGGACCCAGTACTTC. The full variable domain, rest sourced from reference TRBV5-1 and TRBJ2-5, is KAGVTQTPRYLIKTRGQQVTLSCSPISGHRSVSWYQQTPGQGLQFLFEYFSETQRNKGNFPGRFSGRQFSNSRSEMNVSTLELGDSALYLCASSLFTGTQYFGPGTRLLVL.

This clonotype has more than one count but fewer than ten. V is TRBV9 and J is TRBJ2-3; no clear D gene. Germline CDR1 and CDR2: SGDLS and YYNGEE. Trimming shortened V by 0 bases and J by 6 bases, and 11 bases separated the two germline ends. The CDR3 consists of 14 residues. The CDR3 sequence is CASSVATLGDTQYF. DNA for the CDR3: TGTGCCAGCAGCGTAGCTACCCTTGGGGATACGCAGTATTTT.

This clonotype was picked up a small number of times. The chain links TRBV28 to TRBJ2-3, with D hard to call. Trimming took 7 bases from V and 4 from J, leaving 6 bases between them. Germline loops: CDR1 MDHEN, CDR2 SYDVKM. CDR3 length equals 11 residues. The CDR3 reads CASTRSDTQYF. CDR3 DNA sequence: TGTGCCAGCACGCGTTCAGATACGCAGTATTTT. The complete variable domain, with remaining parts taken from reference TRBV28 and TRBJ2-3, reads DVKVTQSSRYLVKRTGEKVFLECVQDMDHENMFWYRQDPGLGLRLIYFSYDVKMKEKGDIPEGYSVSREKKERFSLILESASTNQTSMYLCASTRSDTQYFGPGTRLTVL.

This clonotype was detected a few times. The J gene is TRBJ2-2, the V gene TRBV7-9; TRBD2 might be the D (5 bases). CDR3 length equals 16 residues. CDR1 is SEHNR, CDR2 FQNEAQ, per germline (reference sequence). Trimming took off 3 bases at V and 3 bases at J, with 14 bases between the two ends. The CDR3: CASSFGGTGYTGELFF. The CDR3 nucleotides are TGTGCCAGCAGCTTCGGAGGAACGGGTTACACCGGGGAGCTGTTTTTT. Full variable domain (remainder filled in from reference TRBV7-9 and TRBJ2-2): DTGVSQNPRHKITKRGQNVTFRCDPISEHNRLYWYRQTLGQGPEFLTYFQNEAQLEKSRLLSDRFSAERPKGSFSTLEIQRTEQGDSAMYLCASSFGGTGYTGELFFGEGSRLTVL.

The chain uses TRBV3-1 and TRBJ2-5; D is possibly TRBD1 or TRBD2 (5 bases each). CDR1 is LGHDT, CDR2 YNNKEL, per germline (reference sequence). The CDR3 loop spans 15 amino acids. Trimming took off 2 bases at V and 4 bases at J, with 14 bases between the two ends. As DNA, the CDR3 is TGTGCCAGCAGCCAAAAATGGGGGTCACGAGAGACCCAGTACTTC. Protein product: CASSQKWGSRETQYF.

The V call is TRBV2, the J call TRBJ2-3; possible D gene TRBD2, 5 bases. The CDR3 runs to 14 residues. Trimming removed 8 bases at V and 6 bases at J, with 18 bases between. Germline-derived CDR1 and CDR2 are SNHLY and FYNNEI. The CDR3 here is CASVLASGEDTQYF. For the CDR3, the DNA is TGTGCCAGCGTCCTGGCAAGCGGTGAGGATACGCAGTATTTT.

This clonotype was counted between two and nine times. This chain links TRBV20-1 with TRBJ1-1; no clear D gene. Per the germline V gene, CDR1 is DFQATT and CDR2 is SNEGSKA (reference sequence). Trimming pared 0 bases from V and 7 bases from J, leaving 15 bases between. The CDR3 totals 14 residues. Here the CDR3 reads CSARDPLVEFEAFF. The CDR3 DNA follows: TGCAGTGCTAGAGATCCCCTGGTCGAGTTTGAAGCTTTCTTT.

This chain joins TRBV5-6 and TRBJ2-5, with a possible D match to TRBD2 (5 bases). The CDR3 sequence is 14 residues long. The germline V gene has CDR1 SGHDT and CDR2 YYEEEE. V was trimmed by 0 bases and J by 7 bases, leaving 13 bases between them. CDR3 sequence: CASSLGAGVRTQYF. CDR3 coding DNA: TGTGCCAGCAGCTTGGGGGCCGGGGTGAGGACCCAGTACTTC.

This clonotype was counted a few times. This sequence joins TRBV4-3 and TRBJ1-5; D is unresolved. V was shortened by 0 bases and J by 5 bases, with 5 bases between the two germline ends. The length of the CDR3 is 13 residues. Germline lookup yields CDR1 LGHNA and CDR2 YSLEER. CDR3 sequence (DNA): TGCGCCAGCAGCCAAGAGAGTGATCAGCCCCAGCATTTT. Its translation: CASSQESDQPQHF.

This clonotype was seen a few times. This chain uses TRBV5-6 with TRBJ1-5, with a weak D call TRBD1 (5 bases). This CDR3 spans 16 amino acids. Germline V gene data show CDR1 as SGHDT and CDR2 as YYEEEE. The V and J ends lost 4 bases and 2 bases respectively, with 16 bases between them. For the CDR3, the DNA is TGTGCCAGCAGCCCCGGGACCCACCAGGGCAATCAGCCCCAGCATTTT. Translation gives CASSPGTHQGNQPQHF. The variable domain in full, with the rest retrieved from reference TRBV5-6 and TRBJ1-5, is DAGVTQSPTHLIKTRGQQVTLRCSPKSGHDTVSWYQQALGQGPQFIFQYYEEEERQRGNFPDRFSGHQFPNYSSELNVNALLLGDSALYLCASSPGTHQGNQPQHFGDGTRLSIL.

The V gene is TRBV20-1, the J gene TRBJ1-1; D remains unclear. The CDR3 loop spans 13 amino acids. CDR1 and CDR2 from the germline V gene are DFQATT and SNEGSKA (reference sequence). Trimming took 5 bases from V and 3 from J, leaving 13 bases between them. CDR3 loop: CSAPAFAHTEAFF. The DNA of the CDR3 is TGCAGTGCTCCCGCCTTTGCCCACACTGAAGCTTTCTTT.

This clonotype has a count of ten or more. V usage is TRBV29-1 and J usage is TRBJ1-3; perhaps TRBD1 as D (5 bases). Germline values: CDR1 SQVTM, CDR2 ANQGSEA. V lost 7 bases and J 0 bases, leaving 13 bases between the germline ends. The CDR3 has 14 residues. The CDR3 sequence is CSETDTSSGNTIYF. CDR3 nucleotide sequence: TGCAGCGAGACGGACACCAGCTCTGGAAACACCATATATTTT. The full variable domain, completed using reference TRBV29-1 and TRBJ1-3, is SAVISQKPSRDICQRGTSLTIQCQVDSQVTMMFWYRQQPGQSLTLIATANQGSEATYESGFVIDKFPISRPNLTFSTLTVSNMSPEDSSIYLCSETDTSSGNTIYFGEGSWLTVV.

The chain has TRBV20-1 and TRBJ1-6; 8 nucleotides match TRBD1. The CDR3 runs 14 residues. Germline values: CDR1 DFQATT, CDR2 SNEGSKA (reference sequence). V gave up 5 bases and J gave up 7 bases; unmatched junction bases: 7. CDR3 loop: CSAFTGGWNSPLHF. Written as DNA, the CDR3 is TGCAGTGCTTTCACAGGGGGATGGAATTCACCCCTCCACTTT.

This clonotype was seen only a few times. The CDR3 here is CSVVESNYGYTF. The CDR3 coding sequence is TGCAGCGTTGTGGAAAGTAACTATGGCTACACCTTC. The genes are TRBV29-1 and TRBJ1-2, with D uncertain. The V end was cut by 4 bases, the J end by 1 base, with 7 bases between. Germline V gene sequence: CDR1 SQVTM, CDR2 ANQGSEA. The CDR3 consists of 12 residues.

V usage is TRBV7-9 and J usage is TRBJ1-2; the match to TRBD1 covers 8 bases. The CDR3 consists of 15 residues. The germline V gene has CDR1 SEHNR and CDR2 FQNEAQ (reference sequence). J gave up 3 bases and V 4 bases, and 7 bases lay outside the gene matches. CDR3 sequence reads: CASSSTGAEDYGYTF. For the CDR3, the DNA is TGTGCCAGCAGCTCGACAGGGGCAGAAGACTATGGCTACACCTTC.

This sequence joins TRBV27 and TRBJ2-7, with 9 bases that match TRBD1. V dropped 5 bases and J dropped 4; count of bases not matched to a gene: 12. The germline V gene encodes CDR1 MNHEY and CDR2 SMNVEV (reference sequence). The CDR3 extends over 16 amino acids. Here the CDR3 reads CASSLGSGTGLYEQYF. DNA of the CDR3: TGTGCCAGCAGTCTAGGGTCCGGGACAGGGCTATACGAGCAGTACTTC.

The J gene is TRBJ1-5, the V gene TRBV4-3, with D unresolved. Per germline, CDR1 LGHNA and CDR2 YSLEER. CDR3 length: 15 amino acids. V lost 3 bases, J lost 7 bases, and 16 bases lay in between. The CDR3 here is CASSQVHEGKQPQHF. The CDR3 DNA is TGCGCCAGCAGCCAGGTACATGAGGGTAAACAGCCCCAGCATTTT.

The rearrangement links TRBV7-2 to TRBJ1-5; D uncertain. Germline CDR1 is SGHTA and CDR2 is FQGNSA. The length of the CDR3 is 16 residues. V lost 7 bases and J lost 2, with 18 bases in between. CDR3 bases: TGTGCCAGCACCTCTGGGATACTCGGTGGCAATCAGCCCCAGCATTTT. Translated, it gives CASTSGILGGNQPQHF.